The clone carrying this T cell receptor beta chain was seen ten or more times. The sample belongs to a study of T-cell reconstitution after alpha-beta-depleted transplantation in children. Germline trimming cut 5 bases from V and 11 bases from J; bases unmatched to any gene: 6. The CDR3 length is 13 residues. Germline V gives CDR1 DFQATT, CDR2 SNEGSKA (reference sequence). TCRbeta library construction was performed incorporating unique molecular identifiers. One entry per CDR3 protein results from TCRdb running MiXCR on the PCR reads. The table lists some 600,000 distinct CDR3 sequences, around 16% of them singletons, with over 0.95% in the top ten.

The sequencing here drew on PBMCs from the stem cell graft donor, taken from the stem cell graft. This TCR came from a human donor who donated a stem cell graft to a child with acute myeloid leukemia. This chain connects TRBV20-1 to TRBJ2-1; 13 positions agree with TRBD2. The CDR3 protein is CSAWTSGGAKQFF. The DNA of the CDR3 is TGCAGTGCTTGGACTAGCGGGGGCGCAAAGCAGTTCTTC.